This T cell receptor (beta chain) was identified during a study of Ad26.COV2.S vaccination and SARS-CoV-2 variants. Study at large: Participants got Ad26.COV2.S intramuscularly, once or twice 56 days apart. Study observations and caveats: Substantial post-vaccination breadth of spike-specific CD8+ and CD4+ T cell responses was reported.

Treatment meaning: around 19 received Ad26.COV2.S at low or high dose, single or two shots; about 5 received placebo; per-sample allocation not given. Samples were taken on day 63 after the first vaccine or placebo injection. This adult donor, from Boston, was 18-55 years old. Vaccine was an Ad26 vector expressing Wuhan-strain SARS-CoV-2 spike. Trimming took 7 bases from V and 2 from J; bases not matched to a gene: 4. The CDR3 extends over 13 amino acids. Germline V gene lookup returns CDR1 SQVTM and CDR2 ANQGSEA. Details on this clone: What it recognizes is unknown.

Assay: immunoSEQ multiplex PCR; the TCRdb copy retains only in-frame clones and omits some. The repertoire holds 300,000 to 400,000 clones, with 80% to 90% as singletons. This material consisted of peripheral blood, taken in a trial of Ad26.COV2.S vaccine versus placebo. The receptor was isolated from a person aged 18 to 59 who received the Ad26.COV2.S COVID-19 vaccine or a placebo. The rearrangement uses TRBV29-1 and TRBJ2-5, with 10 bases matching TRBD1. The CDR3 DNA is TGCAGCGCGGGGACAGGGGCGCAAGAGACCCAGTACTTC. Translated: CSAGTGAQETQYF.